This T cell receptor beta chain was sequenced during a study of T cells in pancreatic ductal adenocarcinoma. Whole-study results and caveats: No significant tumor-blood clonality difference; means were about 0.1 and 0.065. Tumors hold more CD45RO+ effector T cells, which may bias toward lower diversity. Compared with tumor, blood showed more total productive templates and about 8.1-fold more clonotypes.

Using immunoSEQ multiplex PCR, the repertoire was profiled, and TCRdb retains in-frame clones only, with some absent. The sample contains about 11,000 clones, roughly 90% of which appear only once. CDR3 length: 13 amino acids. In germline, CDR1 is SGHNT, CDR2 YYREEE (reference sequence). Trimming took 2 bases from V and 4 from J, leaving 9 bases between them. About this clone itself: As yet, its antigen is unknown.

Selected pancreatic ductal adenocarcinoma patients had undergone surgery without neoadjuvant therapy. V usage is TRBV5-4 and J usage is TRBJ1-2, with D possibly being TRBD1 (6 bases). Sequencing was done on a sample of PBMCs. This sequence originates from a human donor with pancreatic ductal adenocarcinoma. CDR3 region: CASSFSRGYGYTF. In nucleotides, the CDR3 is TGTGCCAGCAGCTTCTCCAGGGGCTATGGCTACACCTTC.